The next 30 T cell receptor beta chains were all read from a single sample in a study of blood T cells in healthy people across ages. Combining a sample-barcoded 5' primer with a J-beta primer mix, a second PCR ran for roughly 7 to 12 cycles. TCRdb ran MiXCR on the 5' RACE reads and lists one entry per CDR3 protein. This table holds approximately 800,000 distinct CDR3 sequences, approximately 24% found once. These data were likewise used in another study, on T cells of mothers and their children.

Sequenced material: blood. These receptor sequences come from a boy younger than 18 in good health.

On this clonotype itself: At one of its ends the junction is not consistent with the germline gene, which may arise from a read error. The chain combines TRBV29-1 with TRBJ1-5; 7 nucleotides line up with TRBD1. The CDR3 sequence is 12 residues long. Germline V CDR1 and CDR2: SQVTM, ANQGSEA. The DNA for the CDR3 is TGCAGCGTTCAGGGGGAGAATCAGCTCCAGCATTTT. Protein sequence: CSVQGENQLQHF. The full variable domain, its missing parts supplied by reference TRBV29-1 and TRBJ1-5, is SAVISQKPSRDICQRGTSLTIQCQVDSQVTMMFWYRQQPGQSLTLIATANQGSEATYESGFVIDKFPISRPNLTFSTLTVSNMSPEDSSIYLCSVQGENQLQHFGDGTRLSIL.

This chain joins TRBV7-9 and TRBJ2-4; no clear D. In germline, CDR1 is SEHNR, CDR2 FQNEAQ (reference sequence). V was pared by 5 bases and J by 10 bases, with 12 bases between. The CDR3 loop spans 12 amino acids. The CDR3 DNA reads as TGTGCCAGCAGCCCTAATTGCATGATTCAGTACTTC. Translating it yields CASSPNCMIQYF.

This clonotype was counted a few times. The chain joins TRBV4-2 to TRBJ2-5; 7 positions agree with TRBD2. CDR1 and CDR2 (germline): LGHNA, YNFKEQ. The trim removed 4 bases at V and 4 bases at J, leaving 6 bases unmatched. The CDR3 runs 14 residues. The CDR3 DNA is TGTGCCAGCAGCCCCGGGGAGCGGGGAGAGACCCAGTACTTC. This encodes CASSPGERGETQYF.

This clonotype was counted a few times. The chain recombines TRBV7-9 with TRBJ2-7, with TRBD2 matching 11 bases. The junction had 13 bases not matched to a gene; V was cut back by 2 bases and J by 4 bases. From germline, CDR1 is SEHNR and CDR2 FQNEAQ (reference sequence). CDR3 size: 18 residues. The CDR3 protein is CASSLRAASGGPGYEQYF. CDR3 DNA: TGTGCCAGCAGCTTACGTGCCGCTAGCGGGGGGCCGGGTTACGAGCAGTACTTC.

This clonotype was detected a few times. The genes are TRBV9 and TRBJ2-1; maybe TRBD2 (6 bases). In germline, CDR1 is SGDLS, CDR2 YYNGEE. Trimming took off 0 bases at V and 3 bases at J, with 10 bases between the two ends. The CDR3 extends over 15 amino acids. The CDR3 region has the DNA TGTGCCAGCAGCGTAGTTGGAGGGATCTACAATGAGCAGTTCTTC. Encoded protein: CASSVVGGIYNEQFF.

This chain links TRBV7-3 with TRBJ2-1, with TRBD2 as a possible D gene (6 bases). The CDR3 covers 15 residues. Trimming pared 2 bases from V and 8 bases from J, leaving 16 bases between. Germline V CDR1 and CDR2: SGHTA, FQGTGA. DNA of the CDR3: TGTGCCAGCAGCTTAGATCGGTGGGGGGATCATGAGCAGTTCTTC. Protein product: CASSLDRWGDHEQFF.

This clonotype was observed a few times. The gene calls are TRBV29-1 and TRBJ2-5; no clear D gene. Germline loops: CDR1 SQVTM, CDR2 ANQGSEA. Trimming left V 7 bases short and J 1 base short, with 16 bases between. This CDR3 comprises 14 residues. DNA for the CDR3: TGCAGCGCCTACCACATCCTCCCCCAAGAGACCCAGTACTTC. Translated: CSAYHILPQETQYF.

This clonotype was seen only a few times. This rearrangement joins TRBV7-2 to TRBJ2-3; 13 bases are a match to TRBD2. CDR1 SGHTA and CDR2 FQGNSA come from the germline V gene. The CDR3 is 15 amino acids. Trimming took 3 bases from V and 6 from J; bases not matched to a gene: 3. CDR3 nucleotide sequence: TGTGCCAGCAGCTTTACTAGCGGGGGGGTTGATACGCAGTATTTT. Translated: CASSFTSGGVDTQYF.

This clonotype was detected only a few times. The V and J genes are TRBV19 and TRBJ2-1; 9 bases align to TRBD2. There are 14 residues in the CDR3. V lost 6 bases, J lost 3 bases, and 3 bases stayed unmatched. The V gene's germline CDR1 is LNHDA and CDR2 SQIVND (reference sequence). CDR3 region: CASRASGDYNEQFF. The CDR3 DNA reads TGTGCCAGTAGGGCTAGCGGGGACTACAATGAGCAGTTCTTC.

The V call is TRBV28, the J call TRBJ2-5; no firm D call. CDR1 is MDHEN and CDR2 is SYDVKM in the germline V gene. Trimming left V 8 bases short and J 2 bases short, with 12 bases between. This CDR3 contains 13 residues. As DNA, the CDR3 is TGTGCCAGCTCGCGTGAAAATCAAGAGACCCAGTACTTC. It yields the protein CASSRENQETQYF.

The rearrangement links TRBV5-1 to TRBJ1-6; 8 nucleotides match TRBD1. Looked up from germline, CDR1 is SGHRS and CDR2 is YFSETQ. CDR3 length equals 16 residues. V trimming: 5 bases; J trimming: 9 bases; junction bases outside the gene matches: 13. This chain's CDR3 is CASSSGQTGVGSPLHF. CDR3 nucleotide sequence: TGCGCCAGCAGTTCTGGGCAGACAGGGGTGGGTTCACCCCTCCACTTT.

This clonotype was recorded many times. The chain couples TRBV5-1 to TRBJ1-2; D is unclear. In germline, CDR1 is SGHRS, CDR2 YFSETQ. The CDR3 covers 13 residues. V lost 4 bases to trimming and J lost 8 bases, with 15 bases between them. Here the CDR3 DNA reads TGCGCCAGCAGCAGCGCCGGTCATAACGGCTACACCTTC. Protein: CASSSAGHNGYTF.

The rearrangement joins TRBV12-3 or TRBV12-4 to TRBJ2-7; D remains ambiguous. This CDR3 is built from 14 residues. Trimming removed 2 bases at V and 3 bases at J, with 11 bases between. As DNA, the CDR3 is TGTGCCAGCAGTTTATACTTAAGGGACTACGAGCAGTACTTC. Translating it yields CASSLYLRDYEQYF.

There are many counts of this clonotype. The CDR3 nucleotides are TGTGCCAGCAGCCTCCGGGACAGTGGCTACGAGCAGTACTTC. Its translation is CASSLRDSGYEQYF. V usage is TRBV11-2 and J usage is TRBJ2-7, with 7 bases fitting TRBD1. The CDR3 has 14 residues. The J segment lost 3 bases and the V segment lost 5 bases, leaving 7 bases of the junction unmatched. Germline V gene data show CDR1 as SGHAT and CDR2 as FQNNGV. Full variable domain (rest looked up from reference TRBV11-2 and TRBJ2-7): EAGVAQSPRYKIIEKRQSVAFWCNPISGHATLYWYQQILGQGPKLLIQFQNNGVVDDSQLPKDRFSAERLKGVDSTLKIQPAKLEDSAVYLCASSLRDSGYEQYFGPGTRLTVT.

The J gene is TRBJ2-1, the V gene TRBV4-3; 7 bases agree with TRBD2. This CDR3 comprises 15 residues. Germline V gene sequence: CDR1 LGHNA, CDR2 YSLEER. Trimming at V came to 4 bases and at J to 8 bases, leaving 11 bases not matched to a gene. CDR3 nucleotides: TGCGCCAGCAGCCTTACCACGGGGAGGGGCGATGAGCAGTTCTTC. Translating gives CASSLTTGRGDEQFF.

This sequence joins TRBV29-1 and TRBJ1-1; TRBD1 is a possible D gene (5 bases). V shed 3 bases and J shed 4 bases, with 12 bases lying between them. The V gene's germline CDR1 is SQVTM and CDR2 ANQGSEA. The CDR3 is 13 amino acids. For the CDR3, the DNA is TGCAGCGTTGAGGGACGGGGGGTCACTGAAGCTTTCTTT. Translation gives CSVEGRGVTEAFF.

This clonotype was seen more than once but under ten times. The chain combines TRBV7-2 with TRBJ2-5, with D uncertain. This CDR3 spans 13 amino acids. From germline, CDR1 is SGHTA and CDR2 FQGNSA. V lost 6 bases and J 5 bases, leaving 13 bases between the germline ends. CDR3 DNA: TGTGCCAGCAGACCCCCCGACGAGGAGACCCAGTACTTC. Its translation is CASRPPDEETQYF.

In the case of this clonotype: With a much larger clone just one base away, this may be a read error. The conserved closing phenylalanine or tryptophan is absent in this CDR3, likely reflecting a read error. The chain is built from TRBV30 and TRBJ2-2, with TRBD2 matching over 10 bases. This CDR3 has 15 amino acids. The germline V gene has CDR1 GTSNPN and CDR2 SVGIG (reference sequence). After removal of 0 bases from V and 5 bases from J, the junction contained 3 bases not matched to a gene. Here the CDR3 DNA reads TGTGCCTGGAGTGTACTAGCGGGAAGGACCGGGGAGCTGTTTCTT. This encodes CAWSVLAGRTGELFL.

This clonotype was recorded a few times. The chain uses TRBV18 and TRBJ2-2, with D tentatively TRBD1 (5 bases). V lost 1 base to trimming and J lost 6 bases, with 12 bases between them. The germline CDR1 and CDR2 sequences are KGHSH and LQKENI. The CDR3 totals 15 residues. CDR3 amino acids: CASSPQGKAAGELFF. The CDR3 nucleotides are TGTGCCAGCTCACCACAGGGGAAGGCGGCCGGGGAGCTGTTTTTT.

The V and J genes are TRBV7-3 and TRBJ2-3; D remains unclear. The CDR3 runs 16 residues. Looked up from germline, CDR1 is SGHTA and CDR2 is FQGTGA. Deletions cut 5 bases from V and 1 base from J, with 16 bases between. CDR3 bases: TGTGCCAGCAGCCCCTACCGCCGTGGGCGCACAGATACGCAGTATTTT. Its protein product is CASSPYRRGRTDTQYF. The variable domain in full, completed from reference TRBV7-3 and TRBJ2-3, reads GAGVSQTPSNKVTEKGKYVELRCDPISGHTALYWYRQSLGQGPEFLIYFQGTGAADDSGLPNDRFFAVRPEGSVSTLKIQRTERGDSAVYLCASSPYRRGRTDTQYFGPGTRLTVL.

The rearrangement joins TRBV7-9 to TRBJ1-4; D remains ambiguous. From germline, CDR1 is SEHNR and CDR2 FQNEAQ (reference sequence). Trimming took off 5 bases at V and 8 bases at J, with 9 bases between the two ends. The CDR3 loop spans 12 amino acids. CDR3 sequence: CASSPIEEKLFF. The DNA for the CDR3 is TGTGCCAGCAGCCCAATCGAGGAAAAACTGTTTTTT.

The sample holds a few counts of this clonotype. The chain combines TRBV5-1 with TRBJ2-5; D may be TRBD2 (7 bases). The germline gives CDR1 SGHRS, CDR2 YFSETQ. The CDR3 is made up of 15 amino acids. The V end was cut by 2 bases, the J end by 2 bases, with 13 bases between. CDR3 DNA: TGCGCCAGCAGCTTCGCGGGGGCGCCGCAAGAGACCCAGTACTTC. Protein: CASSFAGAPQETQYF.

This clonotype was counted only a few times. The chain links TRBV3-1 to TRBJ2-5, with D perhaps matching TRBD2 (7 bases). The J call may be wrong; the DNA end is better matched by TRBJ2-1. The germline V gene has CDR1 LGHDT and CDR2 YNNKEL (reference sequence). This CDR3 comprises 16 residues. CDR3 in amino acids: CASSQKTGGRYNEQFF. The DNA of the CDR3 is TGTGCCAGCAGCCAAAAAACGGGGGGCCGCTACAATGAGCAGTTCTTC.

This clonotype was detected a few times. The chain joins TRBV4-2 to TRBJ2-1, with D perhaps being TRBD1 or TRBD2 (5 bases each). The germline V and J ends were trimmed by 3 bases and 0 bases, with 9 bases remaining between them. The CDR3 totals 15 residues. Germline CDR1 LGHNA, CDR2 YNFKEQ. DNA for the CDR3: TGTGCCAGCAGCCAGACGGGGCGCTCCTACAATGAGCAGTTCTTC. Protein: CASSQTGRSYNEQFF.

Here the CDR3 reads CASSQGLRSSYNEQFF. The CDR3 DNA reads TGTGCCAGCAGCCAAGGATTAAGGAGCTCCTACAATGAGCAGTTCTTC. The rearrangement joins TRBV3-1 to TRBJ2-1; unclear D gene. Trimming stripped 1 base from V and 0 bases from J, with 10 bases between. The CDR3 spans 16 residues. Germline V gives CDR1 LGHDT, CDR2 YNNKEL (reference sequence).

This clonotype came up a few times. The V gene is TRBV7-2, the J gene TRBJ2-5, with TRBD1 identical over 8 bases. Trimming at V came to 5 bases and at J to 11 bases, leaving 25 bases not matched to a gene. This CDR3 region has 18 residues. Per germline, CDR1 SGHTA and CDR2 FQGNSA. In DNA form, the CDR3 reads TGTGCCAGCAGCGAGGGGTGGGGCACAGGGGGTACCCCTCTGGAGCAGTACTTC. This translates into CASSEGWGTGGTPLEQYF.

The chain combines TRBV5-1 with TRBJ2-3; D tentatively reads TRBD1 or TRBD2 (5 bases each). Between the trimmed V and J ends, which lost 4 bases and 6 bases, there was a span of 18 bases. Germline V gene lookup returns CDR1 SGHRS and CDR2 YFSETQ. This CDR3 region has 15 residues. The CDR3 region is CASSVSPGLVDTQYF. The CDR3 bases are TGCGCCAGCAGCGTGAGTCCGGGGCTAGTGGATACGCAGTATTTT.

The J gene is TRBJ2-1, the V gene TRBV11-1, with 10 nucleotides matching TRBD2. CDR1 and CDR2 (germline): SGHAT, FQDESV (reference sequence). V shed 5 bases and J 7 bases; nucleotides not matched to a gene: 8. The CDR3 covers 15 residues. The CDR3 DNA reads as TGTGCCAGCAGCATTTTTAGCGGGGGGAAGAATGAGCAGTTCTTC. This translates into CASSIFSGGKNEQFF.

J is TRBJ2-3 and V is TRBV25-1; no reliable D call. Trimming removed 7 bases from V and 0 bases from J, with 8 bases in between. CDR3 size: 13 residues. The germline CDR1 and CDR2 sequences are MGHDK and SYGVNS. CDR3 coding DNA: TGTGCCAGCAACGGCGTCAGCACAGATACGCAGTATTTT. Translating it yields CASNGVSTDTQYF.

V and J are TRBV9 and TRBJ2-5; no firm D call. The J call could be wrong; TRBJ2-1 is a better fit for the DNA end. The CDR3 is 13 amino acids. Germline V gene data show CDR1 as SGDLS and CDR2 as YYNGEE. CDR3 amino acids: CASSPQVINEQFF. CDR3 nucleotide sequence: TGTGCCAGCAGCCCTCAGGTCATCAATGAGCAGTTCTTC.